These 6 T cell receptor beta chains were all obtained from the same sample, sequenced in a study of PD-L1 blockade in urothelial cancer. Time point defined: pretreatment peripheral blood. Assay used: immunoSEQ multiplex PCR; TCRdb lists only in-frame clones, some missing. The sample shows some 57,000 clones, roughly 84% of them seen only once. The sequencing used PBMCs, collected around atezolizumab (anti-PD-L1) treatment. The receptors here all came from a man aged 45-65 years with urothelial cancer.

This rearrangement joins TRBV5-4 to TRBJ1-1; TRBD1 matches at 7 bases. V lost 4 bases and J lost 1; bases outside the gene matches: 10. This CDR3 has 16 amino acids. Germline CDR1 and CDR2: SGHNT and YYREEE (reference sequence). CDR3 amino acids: CASSLGTALQNTEAFF. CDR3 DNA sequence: TGTGCCAGCAGCCTCGGGACAGCCTTACAGAACACTGAAGCTTTCTTT.

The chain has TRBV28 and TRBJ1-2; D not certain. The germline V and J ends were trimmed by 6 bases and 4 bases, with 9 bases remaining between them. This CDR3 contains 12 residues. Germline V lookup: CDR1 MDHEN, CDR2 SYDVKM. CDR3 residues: CASRKDIYGYTF. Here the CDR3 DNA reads TGTGCCAGCAGAAAAGACATCTATGGCTACACCTTC.

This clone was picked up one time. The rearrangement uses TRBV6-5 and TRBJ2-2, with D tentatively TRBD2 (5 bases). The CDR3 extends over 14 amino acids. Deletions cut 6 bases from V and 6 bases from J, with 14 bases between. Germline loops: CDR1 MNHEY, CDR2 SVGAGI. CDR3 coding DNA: TGTGCCAGCAGGCCCGTGAATAGCGCCGGGGAGCTGTTTTTT. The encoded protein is CASRPVNSAGELFF.

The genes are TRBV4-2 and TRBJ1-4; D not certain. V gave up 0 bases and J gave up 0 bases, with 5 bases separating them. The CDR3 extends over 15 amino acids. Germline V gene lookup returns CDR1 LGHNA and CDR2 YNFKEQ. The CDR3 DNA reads TGTGCCAGCAGCCAAGACGTTGCAACTAATGAAAAACTGTTTTTT. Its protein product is CASSQDVATNEKLFF.

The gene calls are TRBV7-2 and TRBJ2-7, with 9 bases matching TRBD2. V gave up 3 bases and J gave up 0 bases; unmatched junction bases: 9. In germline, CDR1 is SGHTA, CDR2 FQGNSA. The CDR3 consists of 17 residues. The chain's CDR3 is CASSFLGISGSSYEQYF. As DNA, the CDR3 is TGTGCCAGCAGCTTTCTTGGAATTAGCGGGAGCTCCTACGAGCAGTACTTC. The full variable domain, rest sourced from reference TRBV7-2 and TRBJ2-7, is GAGVSQSPSNKVTEKGKDVELRCDPISGHTALYWYRQSLGQGLEFLIYFQGNSAPDKSGLPSDRFSAERTGGSVSTLTIQRTQQEDSAVYLCASSFLGISGSSYEQYFGPGTRLTVT.

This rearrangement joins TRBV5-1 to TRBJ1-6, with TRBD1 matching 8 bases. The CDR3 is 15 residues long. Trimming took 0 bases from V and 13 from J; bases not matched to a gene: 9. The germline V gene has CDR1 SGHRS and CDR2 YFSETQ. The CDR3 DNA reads TGCGCCAGCAGCTTGGTAGGGACAGGAGATTTGCCCCTCCACTTT. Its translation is CASSLVGTGDLPLHF.